This T cell receptor beta chain was documented in a study of molecular identifiers for immune sequencing clone quantification. TCRdb redid the calling of the PCR reads with MiXCR, one entry per CDR3 protein. The sample contains roughly 93,000 distinct CDR3 sequences, 15% to 20% of which appear only once. A CD8+CD4-CCR7+CD45RA+ gate was used to sort naive CD8 T cells. This CDR3 has 20 residues. In germline, CDR1 is SEHNR, CDR2 FQNEAQ (reference sequence). V lost 7 bases and J lost 4, with 34 bases in between. This clonotype was found many times. This receptor was taken from a human donor in good health. Some libraries in this study had Jurkat cell RNA spiked in. The gene calls are TRBV7-9 and TRBJ1-1; D might be TRBD1 (5 bases). The sequenced sample was naive CD8+ T cells from blood, with Jurkat cell RNA spiked in. Stated subset: FACS-sorted CD8+CD4-CCR7+CD45RA+ naive T cells. CDR3 residues: CASNLYTQAGMFFAGTEAFF. DNA for the CDR3: TGTGCCAGCAACCTCTACACCCAGGCAGGGATGTTCTTTGCTGGCACTGAAGCTTTCTTT.